The following is a T cell receptor (beta chain) sequence with its context. TCRdb keeps only in-frame clones here, not all; method: immunoSEQ multiplex PCR. The sample contains 250,000 to 300,000 clones, approximately 90% of which appear only once. The record originates from a study of blood T cell repertoires in COVID-19. Germline V gene sequence: CDR1 SNHLY, CDR2 FYNNEI. CDR3 length: 17 residues. Trimming stripped 9 bases from V and 2 bases from J, with 20 bases between. Sample: PBMCs or T cells enriched from blood (not recorded which). The chain has TRBV2 and TRBJ2-6; D is perhaps TRBD1 (6 bases). This TCR came from a woman aged 40 to 50 with acute COVID-19. The CDR3 region has the DNA TGTGCCAGAAACGTACAGGGTGGAAACACTGGGGCCAACGTCCTGACTTTC. Its translation is CARNVQGGNTGANVLTF.